The rows below give T cell receptor beta chains drawn from one sample of a study of cytomegalovirus exposure and HLA in healthy donors. Only in-frame clones appear in the TCRdb table, and some are missing; sequencing was by immunoSEQ multiplex PCR. The repertoire consists of some 170,000 clones, with less than 90% occurring once and the leading ten covering 2% to 2.5%. Source material: PBMCs. Receptors originate from a woman aged 18-29 years in good health and CMV-seronegative. Both conserved end residues are part of each CDR3. The order of the fields is V gene, D gene, clone size, J gene, CDR3 DNA, CDR3 protein. A D gene is named only where the DNA matches it firmly. A row's size may be missing; if present it is once, few, many or a size class.

v_gene: TRBV7-3; d_gene: TRBD1; abundance: -; j_gene: TRBJ2-1; CDR3nt: TGTGCCAGCAGCCTGCAGACAGGGATCTACAATGAGCAGTTCTTC; CDR3aa: CASSLQTGIYNEQFF
v_gene: TRBV27; d_gene: TRBD1; abundance: once; j_gene: TRBJ1-3; CDR3nt: TGTGCCAGCAGTGCCCAGGGGGCACCTGGAAACACCATATATTTT; CDR3aa: CASSAQGAPGNTIYF
v_gene: TRBV13; d_gene: -; abundance: -; j_gene: TRBJ1-4; CDR3nt: TGTGCCAGCAGCTTCGGAGGCAGGGGATGGGGTGAAAAACTGTTTTTT; CDR3aa: CASSFGGRGWGEKLFF
v_gene: TRBV5-5; d_gene: -; abundance: -; j_gene: TRBJ1-2; CDR3nt: TGTGCCAGCAGCTTCGACAGCGATAACTATGGCTACACCTTC; CDR3aa: CASSFDSDNYGYTF
v_gene: TRBV11-2; d_gene: -; abundance: -; j_gene: TRBJ1-3; CDR3nt: TGTGCCAGCAGCTTCCTCCGGGGAGCTGGAAACACCATATATTTT; CDR3aa: CASSFLRGAGNTIYF
v_gene: TRBV11-2; d_gene: -; abundance: -; j_gene: TRBJ2-1; CDR3nt: TGTGCCAGCAGCTTAGCGGGAGCGGGCAATGAGCAGTTCTTC; CDR3aa: CASSLAGAGNEQFF
v_gene: TRBV18; d_gene: TRBD2; abundance: -; j_gene: TRBJ2-7; CDR3nt: TGTGCCAGCTCACCTTGGCGGGGGTCCAACTACGAGCAGTACTTC; CDR3aa: CASSPWRGSNYEQYF
v_gene: TRBV27; d_gene: TRBD1; abundance: -; j_gene: TRBJ1-2; CDR3nt: TGTGCCAGCAGTTTATATTTTAGGGACAGGTCTCGTGGCTACACCTTC; CDR3aa: CASSLYFRDRSRGYTF
v_gene: TRBV2; d_gene: TRBD2; abundance: -; j_gene: TRBJ2-7; CDR3nt: TGTGCCAGCAGTGAGAGGCGACTCGGGGGGGAGCAGTACTTC; CDR3aa: CASSERRLGGEQYF
v_gene: TRBV5-6; d_gene: -; abundance: -; j_gene: TRBJ2-7; CDR3nt: TGTGCCAGCAGCCAAGAAGCCCAGCAGTACTTC; CDR3aa: CASSQEAQQYF
v_gene: TRBV5-1; d_gene: TRBD2; abundance: -; j_gene: TRBJ2-5; CDR3nt: TGCGCCAGCAGCTTCGGGACTAAAGAGACCCAGTACTTC; CDR3aa: CASSFGTKETQYF
v_gene: TRBV4-2; d_gene: -; abundance: -; j_gene: TRBJ2-5; CDR3nt: TGTGCCAGCAGCCAAGTAGTTGGGACCCAGTACTTC; CDR3aa: CASSQVVGTQYF
v_gene: TRBV27; d_gene: TRBD1; abundance: -; j_gene: TRBJ2-7; CDR3nt: TGTGCCAGCAGTTTGGGACAGGAAAACGAGCAGTACTTC; CDR3aa: CASSLGQENEQYF
v_gene: TRBV6-5; d_gene: -; abundance: -; j_gene: TRBJ1-3; CDR3nt: TGTGCCAGCAGTTATTCAGGGGCTGGAAACACCATATATTTT; CDR3aa: CASSYSGAGNTIYF
v_gene: TRBV6-4; d_gene: TRBD2; abundance: -; j_gene: TRBJ2-1; CDR3nt: TGTGCCAGCAGTGACCCGGGACTAGGGGTCGATGAGCAGTTCTTC; CDR3aa: CASSDPGLGVDEQFF
v_gene: TRBV7-2; d_gene: -; abundance: -; j_gene: TRBJ2-2; CDR3nt: TGTGCCAGCAGCTCAGAATTAGCCCACGTGTCTCCGAACACCGGGGAGCTGTTTTTT; CDR3aa: CASSSELAHVSPNTGELFF
v_gene: TRBV4-3; d_gene: TRBD1; abundance: -; j_gene: TRBJ2-3; CDR3nt: TGCGCCAGCAGCCAATCCAGGGCGGACAGGGCCCCAGATACGCAGTATTTT; CDR3aa: CASSQSRADRAPDTQYF
v_gene: TRBV30; d_gene: -; abundance: -; j_gene: TRBJ1-2; CDR3nt: TGTGCCTGGAGCTTCTCAGGGGAGTCCGGGGACTATGGCTACACCTTC; CDR3aa: CAWSFSGESGDYGYTF
v_gene: TRBV18; d_gene: TRBD1; abundance: -; j_gene: TRBJ2-7; CDR3nt: TGTGCCAGCTCACCGCGTTTAGGGGGCCCCTACGAGCAGTACTTC; CDR3aa: CASSPRLGGPYEQYF
v_gene: TRBV6-4; d_gene: -; abundance: -; j_gene: TRBJ2-2; CDR3nt: TGTGCCAGCAGTGGAGTTTTGGGCGCCGGGGAGCTGTTTTTT; CDR3aa: CASSGVLGAGELFF
v_gene: TRBV5-1; d_gene: TRBD2; abundance: -; j_gene: TRBJ2-2; CDR3nt: TGCGCCAGCGCTCGAGGGACTAGCTCGGGCGGGGAGCTGTTTTTT; CDR3aa: CASARGTSSGGELFF
v_gene: TRBV21-1; d_gene: -; abundance: -; j_gene: TRBJ2-7; CDR3nt: TGTGCCAGCAGCGCCACAGGGTTCGTCGAGCAGTACTTC; CDR3aa: CASSATGFVEQYF
v_gene: TRBV27; d_gene: -; abundance: -; j_gene: TRBJ1-2; CDR3nt: TGTGCCAGCATGCCATTACCAAGGGGTGCGGACTACACCTTC; CDR3aa: CASMPLPRGADYTF
v_gene: TRBV5-4; d_gene: -; abundance: -; j_gene: TRBJ1-1; CDR3nt: TGTGCCAGCAGCTTACATGGCCGAATGAACACTGAAGCTTTCTTT; CDR3aa: CASSLHGRMNTEAFF
v_gene: TRBV30; d_gene: -; abundance: -; j_gene: TRBJ2-2; CDR3nt: TGTGCCTGGAGTCCCAGGTCGAACACCGGGGAGCTGTTTTTT; CDR3aa: CAWSPRSNTGELFF
v_gene: TRBV9; d_gene: TRBD1; abundance: -; j_gene: TRBJ1-2; CDR3nt: TGTGCCAGCAGCGTAGGTGGAACAGGGGACTATGGCTACACCTTC; CDR3aa: CASSVGGTGDYGYTF
v_gene: TRBV11-2; d_gene: -; abundance: few; j_gene: TRBJ1-1; CDR3nt: TGTGCCAGCAGCTTAGATCGGTTCGGGGAAAACGGGGTCACTGAAGCTTTCTTT; CDR3aa: CASSLDRFGENGVTEAFF
v_gene: TRBV5-4; d_gene: -; abundance: -; j_gene: TRBJ2-7; CDR3nt: TGTGCCAGCAGCTTGGACAGGGCCTCCTACGAGCAGTACTTC; CDR3aa: CASSLDRASYEQYF
v_gene: TRBV19; d_gene: -; abundance: few; j_gene: TRBJ2-7; CDR3nt: TGTGCCAGTAGGGGGCTTGCTTCCCCCTACGAGCAGTACTTC; CDR3aa: CASRGLASPYEQYF
v_gene: TRBV19; d_gene: -; abundance: -; j_gene: TRBJ2-1; CDR3nt: TGTGCCAGTGCAGGGGATCGAGGCTACAATGAGCAGTTCTTC; CDR3aa: CASAGDRGYNEQFF
v_gene: TRBV25-1; d_gene: -; abundance: -; j_gene: TRBJ1-2; CDR3nt: TGTGCCAGCAGTGAATCTCCCGAGGTCGGGAATGGCTACACCTTC; CDR3aa: CASSESPEVGNGYTF
v_gene: TRBV7-9; d_gene: -; abundance: -; j_gene: TRBJ1-3; CDR3nt: TGTGCCAGCAGCTGGTCGGTGAGCGGAAACACCATATATTTT; CDR3aa: CASSWSVSGNTIYF
v_gene: TRBV5-5; d_gene: -; abundance: few; j_gene: TRBJ1-5; CDR3nt: TGTGCCAGCAGCCCAGTAAGCGATCAGCCCCAGCATTTT; CDR3aa: CASSPVSDQPQHF
v_gene: TRBV11-2; d_gene: TRBD2; abundance: medium-sized; j_gene: TRBJ2-5; CDR3nt: TGTGCCAGCAGCTTTAGGACTAGCGGGAGTAGGGCCACAGAGACCCAGTACTTC; CDR3aa: CASSFRTSGSRATETQYF
v_gene: TRBV19; d_gene: -; abundance: -; j_gene: TRBJ1-3; CDR3nt: TGTGCCAGTAGTACGGAGCTCTGGACTGGAAACACCATATATTTT; CDR3aa: CASSTELWTGNTIYF
v_gene: TRBV7-2; d_gene: TRBD1; abundance: -; j_gene: TRBJ1-1; CDR3nt: TGTGCCAGCAGCTTAGAAGCCCTAGGACAGGTTGCCTTT; CDR3aa: CASSLEALGQVAF
v_gene: TRBV4-1; d_gene: TRBD1; abundance: -; j_gene: TRBJ2-2; CDR3nt: TGCGCCAGCAGGAAAGGGGACAGGGAGGGAACCGGGGAGCTGTTTTTT; CDR3aa: CASRKGDREGTGELFF